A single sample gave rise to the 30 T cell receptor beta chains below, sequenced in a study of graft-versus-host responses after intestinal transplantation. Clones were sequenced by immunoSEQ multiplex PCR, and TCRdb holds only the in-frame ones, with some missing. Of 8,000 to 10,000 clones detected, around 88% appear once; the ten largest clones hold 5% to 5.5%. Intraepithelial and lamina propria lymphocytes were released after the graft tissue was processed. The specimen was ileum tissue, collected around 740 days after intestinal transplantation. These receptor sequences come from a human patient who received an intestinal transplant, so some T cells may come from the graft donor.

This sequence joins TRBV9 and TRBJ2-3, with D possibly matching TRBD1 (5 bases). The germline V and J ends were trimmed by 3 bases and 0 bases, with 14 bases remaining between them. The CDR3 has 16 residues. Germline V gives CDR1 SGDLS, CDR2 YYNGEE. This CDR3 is CASSASGPKSTDTQYF. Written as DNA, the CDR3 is TGTGCCAGCAGCGCTTCAGGGCCCAAAAGCACAGATACGCAGTATTTT.

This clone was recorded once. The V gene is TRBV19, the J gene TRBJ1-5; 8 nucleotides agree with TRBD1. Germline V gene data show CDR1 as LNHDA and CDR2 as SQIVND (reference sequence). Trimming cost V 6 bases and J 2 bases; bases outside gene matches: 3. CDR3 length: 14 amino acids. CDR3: CASSETGGNQPQHF. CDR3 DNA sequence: TGTGCCAGTAGCGAGACAGGGGGCAATCAGCCCCAGCATTTT.

The CDR3 nucleotides are TGTGCCAGCAGCCCCGGGGCACCGCGCCAGCCCCAGCATTTT. Its protein product is CASSPGAPRQPQHF. This chain joins TRBV5-5 and TRBJ1-5; a weak D match, TRBD1 (5 bases). Germline loops: CDR1 SGHKS, CDR2 YYEKEE (reference sequence). Deletions cut 4 bases from V and 7 bases from J, with 15 bases between. The CDR3 has 14 residues.

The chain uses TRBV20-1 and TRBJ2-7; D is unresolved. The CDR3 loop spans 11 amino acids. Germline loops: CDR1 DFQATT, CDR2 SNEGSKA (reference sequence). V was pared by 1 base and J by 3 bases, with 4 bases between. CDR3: CSARVDYEQYF. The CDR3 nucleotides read TGCAGTGCTAGAGTGGACTACGAGCAGTACTTC.

In nucleotides, the CDR3 is TGTGCCAGCAGCCGTAGCCGGAATGAGCAGTTCTTC. Protein: CASSRSRNEQFF. The chain couples TRBV11-1 to TRBJ2-1; D unresolved. The V end lost 5 bases, the J end lost 7 bases, and 9 bases lay between the germline ends. The CDR3 length is 12 residues. Germline V gene data show CDR1 as SGHAT and CDR2 as FQDESV (reference sequence).

The CDR3 DNA is TGTGCCAGCAGTGAGCAGGGGGAGGGTGGCTACACCTTC. Translation gives CASSEQGEGGYTF. V and J are TRBV6-1 and TRBJ1-2; 7 nucleotides match TRBD1. Germline values: CDR1 MNHNS, CDR2 SASEGT. Trimming took 3 bases from V and 7 from J; bases not matched to a gene: 5. The CDR3 covers 13 residues.

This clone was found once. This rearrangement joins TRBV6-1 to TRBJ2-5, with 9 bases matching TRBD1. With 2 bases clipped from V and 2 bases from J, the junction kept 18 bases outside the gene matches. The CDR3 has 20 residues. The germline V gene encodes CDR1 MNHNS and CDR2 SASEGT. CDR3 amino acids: CASSEIRLVLGQGDQETQYF. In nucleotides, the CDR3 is TGTGCCAGCAGTGAAATTCGGCTCGTTCTGGGACAGGGAGATCAAGAGACCCAGTACTTC.

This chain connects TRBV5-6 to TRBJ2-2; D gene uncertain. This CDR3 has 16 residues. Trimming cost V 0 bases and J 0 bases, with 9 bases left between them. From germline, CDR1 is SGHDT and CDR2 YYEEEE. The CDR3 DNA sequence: TGTGCCAGCAGCTTGGCCGTCCAGGCGAACACCGGGGAGCTGTTTTTT. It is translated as CASSLAVQANTGELFF. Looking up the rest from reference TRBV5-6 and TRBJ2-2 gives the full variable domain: DAGVTQSPTHLIKTRGQQVTLRCSPKSGHDTVSWYQQALGQGPQFIFQYYEEEERQRGNFPDRFSGHQFPNYSSELNVNALLLGDSALYLCASSLAVQANTGELFFGEGSRLTVL.

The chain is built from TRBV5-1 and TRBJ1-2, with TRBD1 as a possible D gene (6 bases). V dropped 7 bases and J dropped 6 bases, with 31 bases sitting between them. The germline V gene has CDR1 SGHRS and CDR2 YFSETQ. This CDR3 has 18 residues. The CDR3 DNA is TGCGCCAGCGCCCCTGGGGGTGCGGGGGGGGCGTCGTTGGATGGCTACACCTTC. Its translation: CASAPGGAGGASLDGYTF.

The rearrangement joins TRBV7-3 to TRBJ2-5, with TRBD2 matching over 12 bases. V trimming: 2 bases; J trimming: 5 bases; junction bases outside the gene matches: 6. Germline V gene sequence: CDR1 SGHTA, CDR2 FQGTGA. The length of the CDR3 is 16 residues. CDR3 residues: CASSLGLAGGRETQYF. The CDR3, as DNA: TGTGCCAGCAGCTTAGGGCTAGCGGGGGGGCGCGAGACCCAGTACTTC.

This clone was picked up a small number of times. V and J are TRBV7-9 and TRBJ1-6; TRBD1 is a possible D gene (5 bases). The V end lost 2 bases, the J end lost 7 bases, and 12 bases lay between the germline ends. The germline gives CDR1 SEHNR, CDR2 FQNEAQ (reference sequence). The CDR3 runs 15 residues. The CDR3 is CASSLLLGTNSPLHF. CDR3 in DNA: TGTGCCAGCAGCTTACTCTTGGGGACGAATTCACCCCTCCACTTT.

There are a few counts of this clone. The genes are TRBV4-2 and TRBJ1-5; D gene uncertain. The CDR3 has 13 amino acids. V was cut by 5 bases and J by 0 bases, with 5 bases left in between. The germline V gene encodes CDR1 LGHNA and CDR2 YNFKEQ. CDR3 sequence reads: CASSGSSNQPQHF. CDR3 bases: TGTGCCAGCAGCGGGAGTAGCAATCAGCCCCAGCATTTT.

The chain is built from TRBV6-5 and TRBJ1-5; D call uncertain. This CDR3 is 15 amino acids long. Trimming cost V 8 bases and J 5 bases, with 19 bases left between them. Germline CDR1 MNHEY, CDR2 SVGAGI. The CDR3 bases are TGTGCCAGCGTGATGTCCTTAGGTGTCGATCAGCCCCAGCATTTT. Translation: CASVMSLGVDQPQHF.

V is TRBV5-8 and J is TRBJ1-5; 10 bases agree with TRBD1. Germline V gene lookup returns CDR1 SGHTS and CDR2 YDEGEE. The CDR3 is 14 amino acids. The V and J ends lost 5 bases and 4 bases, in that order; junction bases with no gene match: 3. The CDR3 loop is CASSRTGGNQPQHF. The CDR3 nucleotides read TGTGCCAGCAGTCGGACAGGGGGGAATCAGCCCCAGCATTTT.

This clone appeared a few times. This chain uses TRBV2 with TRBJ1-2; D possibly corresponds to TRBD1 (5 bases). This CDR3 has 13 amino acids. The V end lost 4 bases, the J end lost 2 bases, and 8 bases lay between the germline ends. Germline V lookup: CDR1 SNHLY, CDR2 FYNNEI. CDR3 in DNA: TGTGCCAGCAGTGGACAGACGAACTATGGCTACACCTTC. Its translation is CASSGQTNYGYTF. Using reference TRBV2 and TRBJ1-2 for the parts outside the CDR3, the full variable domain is EPEVTQTPSHQVTQMGQEVILRCVPISNHLYFYWYRQILGQKVEFLVSFYNNEISEKSEIFDDQFSVERPDGSNFTLKIRSTKLEDSAMYFCASSGQTNYGYTFGSGTRLTVV.

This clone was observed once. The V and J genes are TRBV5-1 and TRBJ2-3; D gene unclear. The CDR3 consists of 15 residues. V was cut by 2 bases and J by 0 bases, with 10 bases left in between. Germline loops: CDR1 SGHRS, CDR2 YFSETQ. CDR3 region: CASSLLGHSTDTQYF. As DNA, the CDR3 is TGCGCCAGCAGCTTATTAGGGCATAGCACAGATACGCAGTATTTT.

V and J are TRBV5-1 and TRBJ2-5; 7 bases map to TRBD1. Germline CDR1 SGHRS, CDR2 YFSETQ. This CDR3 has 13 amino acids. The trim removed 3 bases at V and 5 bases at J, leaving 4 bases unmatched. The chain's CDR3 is CASSWGQKETQYF. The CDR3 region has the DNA TGCGCCAGCAGCTGGGGACAGAAGGAGACCCAGTACTTC. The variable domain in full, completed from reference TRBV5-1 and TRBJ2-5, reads KAGVTQTPRYLIKTRGQQVTLSCSPISGHRSVSWYQQTPGQGLQFLFEYFSETQRNKGNFPGRFSGRQFSNSRSEMNVSTLELGDSALYLCASSWGQKETQYFGPGTRLLVL.

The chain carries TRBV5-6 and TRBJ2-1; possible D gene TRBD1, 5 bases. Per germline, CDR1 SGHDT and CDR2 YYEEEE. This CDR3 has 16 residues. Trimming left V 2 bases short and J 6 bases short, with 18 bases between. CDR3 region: CASSFTDRAIGNEQFF. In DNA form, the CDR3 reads TGTGCCAGCAGCTTCACTGACAGAGCAATCGGCAATGAGCAGTTCTTC. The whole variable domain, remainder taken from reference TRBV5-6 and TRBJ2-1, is DAGVTQSPTHLIKTRGQQVTLRCSPKSGHDTVSWYQQALGQGPQFIFQYYEEEERQRGNFPDRFSGHQFPNYSSELNVNALLLGDSALYLCASSFTDRAIGNEQFFGPGTRLTVL.

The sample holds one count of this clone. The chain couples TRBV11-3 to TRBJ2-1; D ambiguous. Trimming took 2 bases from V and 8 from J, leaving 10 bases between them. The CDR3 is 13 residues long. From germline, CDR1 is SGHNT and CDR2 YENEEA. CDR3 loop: CASSLSPIDEQFF. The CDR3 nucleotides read TGTGCCAGCAGCTTATCCCCGATAGATGAGCAGTTCTTC. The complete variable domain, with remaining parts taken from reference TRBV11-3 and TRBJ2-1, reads EAGVVQSPRYKIIEKKQPVAFWCNPISGHNTLYWYLQNLGQGPELLIRYENEEAVDDSQLPKDRFSAERLKGVDSTLKIQPAELGDSAVYLCASSLSPIDEQFFGPGTRLTVL.

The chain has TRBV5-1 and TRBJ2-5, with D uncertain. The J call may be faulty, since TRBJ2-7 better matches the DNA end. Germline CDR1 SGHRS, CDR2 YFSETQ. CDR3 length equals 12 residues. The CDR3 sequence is CASTSERYEQYF. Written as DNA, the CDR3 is TGCGCCAGCACCTCTGAAAGGTACGAGCAGTACTTC.

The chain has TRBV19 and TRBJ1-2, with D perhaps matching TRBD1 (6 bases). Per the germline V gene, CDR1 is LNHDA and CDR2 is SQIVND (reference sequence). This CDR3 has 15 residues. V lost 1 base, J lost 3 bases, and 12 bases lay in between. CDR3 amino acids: CASSIVGRQDYGYTF. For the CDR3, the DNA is TGTGCCAGTAGTATAGTGGGGAGACAGGACTATGGCTACACCTTC. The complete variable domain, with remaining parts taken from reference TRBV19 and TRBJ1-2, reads DGGITQSPKYLFRKEGQNVTLSCEQNLNHDAMYWYRQDPGQGLRLIYYSQIVNDFQKGDIAEGYSVSREKKESFPLTVTSAQKNPTAFYLCASSIVGRQDYGYTFGSGTRLTVV.

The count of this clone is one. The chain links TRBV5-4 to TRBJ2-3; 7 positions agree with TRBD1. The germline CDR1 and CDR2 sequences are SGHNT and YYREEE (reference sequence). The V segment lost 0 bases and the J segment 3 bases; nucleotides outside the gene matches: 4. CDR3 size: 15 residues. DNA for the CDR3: TGTGCCAGCAGCTTGGGCTACAGGGGTACAGATACGCAGTATTTT. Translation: CASSLGYRGTDTQYF.

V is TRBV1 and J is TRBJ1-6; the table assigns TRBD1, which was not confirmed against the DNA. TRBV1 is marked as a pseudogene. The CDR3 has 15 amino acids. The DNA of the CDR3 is TGCACCAGCAGCCATCGTATGTGGGCCCATTCACCCCTCCACTTT. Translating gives CTSSHRMWAHSPLHF.

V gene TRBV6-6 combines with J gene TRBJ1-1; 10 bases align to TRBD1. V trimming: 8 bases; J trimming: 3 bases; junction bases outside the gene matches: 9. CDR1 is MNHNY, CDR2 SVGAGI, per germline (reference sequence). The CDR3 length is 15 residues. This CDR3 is CASGSWGQGYTEAFF. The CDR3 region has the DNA TGTGCCAGCGGTAGTTGGGGACAGGGGTACACTGAAGCTTTCTTT.

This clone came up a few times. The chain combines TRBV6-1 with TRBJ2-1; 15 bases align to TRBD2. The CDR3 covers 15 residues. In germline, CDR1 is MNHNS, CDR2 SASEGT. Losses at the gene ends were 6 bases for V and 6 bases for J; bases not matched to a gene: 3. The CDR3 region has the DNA TGTGCCAGCAGACTGGGACTAGCGGGGGGCAATGAGCAGTTCTTC. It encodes CASRLGLAGGNEQFF.

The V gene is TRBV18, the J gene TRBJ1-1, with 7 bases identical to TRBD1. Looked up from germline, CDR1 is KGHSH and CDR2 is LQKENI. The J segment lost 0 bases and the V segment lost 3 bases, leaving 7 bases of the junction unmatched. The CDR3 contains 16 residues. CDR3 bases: TGTGCCAGCTCACCCCGACAGGGCACGATGAACACTGAAGCTTTCTTT. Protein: CASSPRQGTMNTEAFF.

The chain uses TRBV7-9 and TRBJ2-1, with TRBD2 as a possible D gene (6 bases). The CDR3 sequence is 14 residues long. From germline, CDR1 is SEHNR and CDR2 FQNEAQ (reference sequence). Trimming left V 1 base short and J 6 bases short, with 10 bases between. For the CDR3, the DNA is TGTGCCAGCAGCTTAGTCCCAGCGGGCAATGAGCAGTTCTTC. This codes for CASSLVPAGNEQFF.

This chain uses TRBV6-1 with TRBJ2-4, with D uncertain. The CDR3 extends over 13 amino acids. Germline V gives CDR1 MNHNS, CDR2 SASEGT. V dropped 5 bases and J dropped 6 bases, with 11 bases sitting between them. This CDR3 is CASSHIVANIQYF. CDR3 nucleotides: TGTGCCAGCAGTCACATCGTGGCAAACATTCAGTACTTC.

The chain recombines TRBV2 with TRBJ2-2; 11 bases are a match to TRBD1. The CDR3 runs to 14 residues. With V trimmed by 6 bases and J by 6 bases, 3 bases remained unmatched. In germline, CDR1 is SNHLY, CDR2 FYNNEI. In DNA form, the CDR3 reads TGTGCCAGCAGCGGACAGGGGGCAGCCGGGGAGCTGTTTTTT. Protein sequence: CASSGQGAAGELFF.

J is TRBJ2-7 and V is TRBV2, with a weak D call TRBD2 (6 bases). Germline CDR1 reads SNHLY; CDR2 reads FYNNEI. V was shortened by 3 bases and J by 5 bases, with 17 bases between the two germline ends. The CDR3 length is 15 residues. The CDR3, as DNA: TGTGCCAGCAGTGAGGGGGAGACTAGATTGCACGAGCAGTACTTC. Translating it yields CASSEGETRLHEQYF.